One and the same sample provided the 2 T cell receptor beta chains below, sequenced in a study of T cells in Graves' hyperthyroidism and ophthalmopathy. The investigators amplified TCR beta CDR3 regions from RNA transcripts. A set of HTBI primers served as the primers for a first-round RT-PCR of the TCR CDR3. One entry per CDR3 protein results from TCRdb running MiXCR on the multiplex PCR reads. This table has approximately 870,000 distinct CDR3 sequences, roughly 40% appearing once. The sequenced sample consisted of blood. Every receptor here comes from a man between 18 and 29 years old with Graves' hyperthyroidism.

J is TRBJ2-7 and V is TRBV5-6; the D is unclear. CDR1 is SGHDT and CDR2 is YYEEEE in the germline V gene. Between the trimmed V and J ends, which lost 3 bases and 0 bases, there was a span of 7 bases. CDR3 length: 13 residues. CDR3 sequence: CASSSRSSYEQYF. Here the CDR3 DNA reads TGTGCCAGCAGCTCCCGCAGCTCCTACGAGCAGTACTTC.

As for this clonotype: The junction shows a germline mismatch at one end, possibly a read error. CDR3 in amino acids: CASSLSRGDYTGELFF. The CDR3, as DNA: TGTGCTAGCAGCTTATCCAGGGGCGACTACACCGGGGAGCTGTTTTTT. The genes are TRBV7-7 and TRBJ2-2, with TRBD1 as a possible D gene (6 bases). The CDR3 consists of 16 residues. Germline values: CDR1 SSHAT, CDR2 FNYEAQ (reference sequence).